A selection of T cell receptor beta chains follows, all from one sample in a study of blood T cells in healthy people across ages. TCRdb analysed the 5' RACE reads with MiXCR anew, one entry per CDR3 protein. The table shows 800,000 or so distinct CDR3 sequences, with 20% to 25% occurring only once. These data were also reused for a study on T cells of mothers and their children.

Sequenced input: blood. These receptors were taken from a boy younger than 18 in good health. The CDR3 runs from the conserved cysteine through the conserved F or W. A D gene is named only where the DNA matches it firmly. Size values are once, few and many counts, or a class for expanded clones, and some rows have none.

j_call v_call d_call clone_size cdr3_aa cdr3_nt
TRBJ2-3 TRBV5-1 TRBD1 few CASSLRTGGSDTQYF TGCGCCAGCAGCTTGCGGACAGGGGGCAGTGATACGCAGTATTTT
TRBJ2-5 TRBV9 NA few CASSSLHSAQETQYF TGTGCCAGCAGCTCTCTGCATAGCGCGCAAGAGACCCAGTACTTC
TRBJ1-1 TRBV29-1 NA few CSLAQGMNTEAFF TGCAGCCTCGCACAGGGTATGAACACTGAAGCTTTCTTT
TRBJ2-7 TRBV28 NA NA CASKPGRIYEQYF TGTGCCAGCAAACCGGGACGGATTTACGAGCAGTACTTC
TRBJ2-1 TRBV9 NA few CASSPGGYEQFF TGTGCCAGCAGCCCTGGCGGGTATGAGCAGTTCTTC
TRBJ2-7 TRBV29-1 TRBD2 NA CSVEDGTSGSRGGYEQYF TGCAGCGTTGAAGACGGGACTAGCGGGAGTAGGGGGGGGTACGAGCAGTACTTC
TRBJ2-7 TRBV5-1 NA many CASSLSISYEQYF TGCGCCAGCAGCTTGAGTATCTCCTACGAGCAGTACTTC
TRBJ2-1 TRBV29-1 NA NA CSVGPGDEQFF TGCAGCGTTGGGCCTGGGGATGAGCAGTTCTTC
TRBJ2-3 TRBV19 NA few CASTETWDGRDTQCF TGTGCCAGTACCGAAACCTGGGACGGCCGGGATACGCAGTGTTTT
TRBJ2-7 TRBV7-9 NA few CASSSAQVSSYEQYF TGTGCCAGCAGCTCGGCCCAAGTTTCCTCCTACGAGCAGTACTTC
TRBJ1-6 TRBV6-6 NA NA CASSYSSPIYNSPLHF TGTGCCAGCAGTTACTCATCGCCGATATATAATTCACCCCTCCACTTT
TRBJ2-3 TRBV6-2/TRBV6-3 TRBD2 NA CASSWLAGGPADTQYF TGTGCCAGCAGTTGGCTAGCGGGAGGGCCCGCAGATACGCAGTATTTT
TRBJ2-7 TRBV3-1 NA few CASSQGRHPPYEQYF TGTGCCAGCAGCCAAGGGAGGCACCCGCCCTACGAGCAGTACTTC
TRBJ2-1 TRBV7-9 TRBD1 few CASSLAGGKGWGNEQFF TGTGCCAGCAGCTTAGCAGGGGGCAAGGGATGGGGCAATGAGCAGTTCTTC
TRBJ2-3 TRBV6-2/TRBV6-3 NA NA CASSYGAGGGDTQYF TGTGCCAGCAGTTACGGGGCCGGAGGAGGAGATACGCAGTATTTT
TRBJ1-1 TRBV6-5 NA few CASSSLGENTEAFF TGTGCCAGCAGTTCCCTAGGGGAGAACACTGAAGCTTTCTTT
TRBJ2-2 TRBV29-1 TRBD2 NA CRGTSKSTGELFF TGCAGAGGGACTAGTAAAAGCACCGGGGAGCTGTTTTTT
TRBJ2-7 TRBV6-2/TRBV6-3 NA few CASSYSGGEGGNEQYF TGTGCCAGCAGTTACTCGGGTGGCGAAGGGGGGAACGAGCAGTACTTC
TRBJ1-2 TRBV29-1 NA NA CSAAENYGYTF TGCAGCGCCGCAGAGAACTATGGCTACACCTTC
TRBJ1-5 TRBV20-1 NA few CSARAGAENQPQHF TGCAGTGCTAGAGCAGGGGCGGAAAATCAGCCCCAGCATTTT
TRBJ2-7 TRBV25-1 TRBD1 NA CASSESGGGQGSYEQYF TGTGCCAGCAGTGAATCGGGTGGGGGACAGGGCTCCTACGAGCAGTACTTC
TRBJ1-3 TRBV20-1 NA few CSARDPDWDSGNTIYF TGCAGTGCTAGAGATCCGGATTGGGACTCTGGAAACACCATATATTTT
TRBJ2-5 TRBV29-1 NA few CSVVLLGAGQEETQYF TGCAGCGTTGTATTGCTCGGGGCCGGACAAGAAGAGACCCAGTACTTC
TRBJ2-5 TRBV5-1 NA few CASRGSFGQRETQYF TGCGCCAGCAGAGGTTCCTTCGGGCAGCGCGAGACCCAGTACTTC
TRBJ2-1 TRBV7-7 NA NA CASSLNGIPDEQFF TGTGCTAGCAGCTTAAACGGGATCCCCGATGAGCAGTTCTTC
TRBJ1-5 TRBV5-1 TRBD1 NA CASSPDRSSGQPQHF TGCGCCAGCAGCCCGGACAGGTCGTCAGGTCAGCCCCAGCATTTT
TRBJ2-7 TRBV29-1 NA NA CSVYDSSSYEQYF TGCAGCGTTTACGACAGCAGCTCCTACGAGCAGTACTTC
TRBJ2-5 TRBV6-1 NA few CAGRWSEQETQYF TGTGCCGGGAGGTGGAGCGAACAAGAGACCCAGTACTTC
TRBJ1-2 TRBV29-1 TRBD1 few CSVERTGVDYTF TGCAGCGTTGAACGGACAGGGGTCGACTACACCTTC
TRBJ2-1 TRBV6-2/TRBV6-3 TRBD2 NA CASSYGTSDNEQFF TGTGCCAGCAGTTACGGGACTAGCGACAATGAGCAGTTCTTC
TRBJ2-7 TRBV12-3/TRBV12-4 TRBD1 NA CASSLVEGTGEYEQYF TGTGCCAGCAGTTTAGTGGAGGGGACAGGAGAATACGAGCAGTACTTC
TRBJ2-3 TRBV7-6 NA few CASSFGGRLGISTDTQYF TGTGCCAGCAGCTTTGGGGGTCGATTGGGGATTAGCACAGATACGCAGTATTTT
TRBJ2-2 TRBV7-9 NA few CAGSLSGAGELFF TGTGCCGGCAGCTTATCGGGGGCCGGGGAGCTGTTTTTT
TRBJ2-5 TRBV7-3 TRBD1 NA CASSPTGATYNEQYF TGTGCCAGCAGCCCCACAGGGGCTACATACAATGAGCAGTACTTC
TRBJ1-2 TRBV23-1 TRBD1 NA CASSPGTETRLYGYTF TGCGCCAGCAGTCCGGGGACAGAAACTCGACTTTATGGCTACACCTTC
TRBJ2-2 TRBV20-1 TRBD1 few CSARGQGDTGELFF TGCAGTGCTAGAGGACAGGGGGACACCGGGGAGCTGTTTTTT
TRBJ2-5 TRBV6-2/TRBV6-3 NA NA CASSYDGGRETQYF TGTGCCAGCAGTTACGACGGGGGCCGAGAGACCCAGTACTTC
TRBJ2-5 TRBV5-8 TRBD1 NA CASSSKLTATGTAKETQYF TGTGCCAGCAGCTCGAAATTAACGGCCACCGGGACAGCGAAAGAGACCCAGTACTTC
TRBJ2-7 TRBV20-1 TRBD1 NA CSADRGRGYEQYF TGCAGTGCGGACAGGGGGCGCGGGTACGAGCAGTACTTC
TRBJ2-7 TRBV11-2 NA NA CTSSSRQDRGLYEQYF TGTACCAGCAGCTCCCGACAGGACCGAGGGCTCTACGAGCAGTACTTC
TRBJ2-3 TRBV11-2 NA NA CASSLGQGAGTDTQYF TGTGCCAGCAGCTTAGGGCAAGGGGCAGGAACAGATACGCAGTATTTT